Sequencing of this T cell receptor beta chain was carried out in a study of shared clonotypes between healthy human individuals (dated by TCRdb to 2020 to 2021). Turning to the overall study: The cohort comprised a couple of women and a few men aged 18 to 49 years. For each donor, CD4 naive and CD4 memory were each run on three plates, CD8 naive on two plates, and CD8 memory on one plate. Blood TCR repertoires of five healthy adults were deeply sequenced to estimate repertoire size and the extent of clonotype sharing between individuals. To increase sequencing depth and limit assay-specific biases, TCR repertoire library preparation and sequencing were carried out by different laboratories using diverse techniques. Between about 0.85 and 8.9 billion PBMCs per donor were obtained by leukapheresis.

Overall study outcomes, separate from this receptor: Sampling was limited to blood, and TCR repertoires in tissue likely differ from TCR repertoires in blood. Because the study included a small number of donors, the genetic and exposure-history diversity represented was limited. Rarefaction of sorted-subset datasets indicated incomplete sequencing despite the large sequencing depth. Clonotypes shared by all four sorted-subset donors showed higher generation probabilities than non-shared clonotypes. Based on pairwise subsampling, the degree of clonotype sharing among donors was expected to be affected by sequencing depth. Sharing across several donors was observed for around 5% of naive CD4, over 3% of naive CD8, over 2% of memory CD4, and around 0.44% of memory CD8 clonotypes. Larger estimated clonotype richness was generally found for naive subsets than for memory subsets.

Using the deep immunoSEQ assay, multiplex PCR amplified TCR CDR3 regions from genomic DNA. For each cell subset, the extracted genomic DNA was distributed evenly across all wells of several immunoSEQ 96-well plates, and each plate served as one replicate. For sorted subsets, around 200 ng genomic DNA, equal to some 28,000 T cell genomes, was loaded into each replicate PCR. The purified libraries were quantified using a Qubit 3.0 fluorometer, sized with a Bioanalyzer 2100, and then quantified again using the KAPA Library Quantification kit. Each immunoSEQ 96-well plate was sequenced on its own single-read 150-cycle Illumina NextSeq 550 flow cell. In the authors' own workflow: Because only junctional sequences without quality scores were contained in the immunoSEQ output, filtering matching that applied to full-length reads could not be performed. Sequences were annotated with PyIR, a Python wrapper for IgBLAST v1.9, using IMGT germline references to assign V/J genes and CDR3. Reads were filtered out if the reads had weak V/J assignments (E-value above 1e-6), no CDR3, stop codons, out-of-frame junctions, or ambiguous translated residues. V3J clonotypes were defined by identical inferred V gene, J gene, and CDR3 amino acid sequence. To compute the percentage overlap between repertoires, the number of shared unique clonotypes was divided by the size of the smaller repertoire. Richness of each repertoire was evaluated using RTK rarefaction, the Chao1 estimator, and Recon v2.1 estimates of unobserved clonotypes. For all TCRbeta clonotypes obtained by the gDNA method from a few donors, generation probabilities were computed with OLGA. TCRdb took this table from immuneACCESS and kept in-frame rearrangements with V and J called. Such tables lack part of the clones; where checked against another copy, unresolved V genes explain under half of the gap, and the rest is unexplained. V, J and clone size reflect that table, while D and trimming were determined from the DNA. In all, the sample holds about 2,500,000 clones, and more than 80% of those were seen once. Of the sample, 0.11% to 0.15% falls within the top ten clones.

The germline V gene (reference sequence) supplies CDR1 SEHNR and CDR2 FQNEAQ. At the junction V is shortened by 1 base and J by 4 bases; bases outside the gene matches: 6. The CDR3 covers 15 residues, taking in both the cysteine and the phenylalanine. Left in the record is the CDR3 DNA by itself, 45 bases read in frame from the first base. The donors were healthy, HIV-negative adults with no recently reported acute infections or vaccinations. Every donor was a Caucasian adult living in Nashville, Tennessee, USA. CD4+ T cells were enriched through magnetic negative selection, after which naive cells were positively selected on CD45RA and the remaining negative fraction served as the memory subset. Blood was collected by leukapheresis, and PBMCs were isolated by Ficoll-Histopaque density gradient centrifugation and then cryopreserved in liquid nitrogen vapor phase. Purity and quantity of every magnetically sorted T cell population were checked by analytical flow cytometry. Each sorted fraction had its genomic DNA isolated and then quantified by UV absorbance on a Nanodrop 2000c.

As for this clone: Its recognized antigen is unknown. The record has no base qualities; no much larger clone is one base away.

The chain is encoded by TRBV7-9 joined to TRBJ2-7; TRBD1 agrees with 8 junctional bases. This sequence was found in a man between 18 and 35 years old in good health. Sequencing was carried out using naive CD4+ T cells sorted from blood. What the cell subset or site label conveys for this sample: CD45RA+ positively selected. The DNA is TGTGCCAGCAGCTTAGTGCCAGGGGGCTCTTACGAGCAGTACTTC. Its protein is CASSLVPGGSYEQYF.